A selection of T cell receptor beta chains follows, all from one sample in a study of cytomegalovirus exposure and HLA in healthy donors. Measured with immunoSEQ multiplex PCR; TCRdb has only the in-frame clones, and not every one. The table has about 90,000 clones, about 73% seen once. Sample: PBMCs. All receptors come from a woman in her 50s in good health and CMV-seropositive. Both conserved end residues are part of each CDR3. Each record gives: D gene, J gene, V gene, CDR3 protein. A D gene is named only where the DNA matches it firmly.

>NA|TRBJ1-3|TRBV6-1
CASTKTASSGNTIYF
>TRBD2|TRBJ2-5|TRBV28
CASTKSSGVQETQYF
>TRBD1|TRBJ1-4|TRBV28
CASSSPDRVSEKLFF
>NA|TRBJ2-1|TRBV7-8
CASSLNGVPIYNEQFF
>TRBD1|TRBJ1-5|TRBV10-3
CAISDRAGDQPQHF
>NA|TRBJ1-3|TRBV7-2
CASSLGRVGGNTIYF
>NA|TRBJ2-1|TRBV5-6
CASNFGVATTQQFF
>NA|TRBJ2-5|TRBV5-4
CASSRVGGSSAQETQYF
>TRBD1|TRBJ1-1|TRBV6-5
CASSRTGMNTEAFF
>NA|TRBJ2-3|TRBV18
CASSSYATDTQYF
>NA|TRBJ1-6|TRBV27
CASRRDPYNSPLHF
>TRBD2|TRBJ2-7|TRBV28
CASSEVLATSYEQYF
>TRBD2|TRBJ2-3|TRBV5-1
CASSLQPPGLAGVGDTQYF
>TRBD1|TRBJ2-7|TRBV19
CASSRPGQDREQYF
>NA|TRBJ2-7|TRBV28
CASSLSLTYEQYF
>TRBD2|TRBJ2-7|TRBV7-2
CASSWTSASYEQYF
>TRBD1|TRBJ2-5|TRBV9
CASSVVGQDGETQYF
>NA|TRBJ2-6|TRBV2
CASGVTRGANVLTF
>NA|TRBJ1-6|TRBV7-8
CASSLDSLGSPLHF
>TRBD1|TRBJ1-4|TRBV28
CASSSNIGTGFQKLFF
>TRBD2|TRBJ2-7|TRBV28
CASTPGRSYEQYF
>NA|TRBJ2-3|TRBV9
CASSEAGSTDTQYF
>TRBD2|TRBJ2-3|TRBV13
CASSLPAGGADTQYF
>NA|TRBJ1-1|TRBV6-4
CASSDRANAGTEAFF
>TRBD2|TRBJ2-3|TRBV27
CASSPFSGRAPDTQYF
>NA|TRBJ1-2|TRBV28
CASSSRDYGYTF
>NA|TRBJ1-5|TRBV28
CASSSLPVIDRGQPQHF
>TRBD1|TRBJ1-1|TRBV19
CASSHIDRVNTEAFF
>TRBD1|TRBJ1-1|TRBV2
CASNAGGNTEAFF
>TRBD2|TRBJ2-1|TRBV4-1
CASSQGLAGGFSYNEQFF
>TRBD1|TRBJ2-7|TRBV5-1
CASSLRTGALDEQYF
>TRBD1|TRBJ1-1|TRBV6-6
CASTITGQGSEAFF
>NA|TRBJ2-3|TRBV11-1
CASSLVGGTSTDTQYF
>NA|TRBJ2-7|TRBV28
CASSPYYEQYF
>TRBD2|TRBJ2-7|TRBV7-9
CASSRGLAESYEQYF
>NA|TRBJ2-4|TRBV10-3
CAIRDSFAKNIQYF
>TRBD2|TRBJ2-1|TRBV7-8
CASSSGLAGAEEFF
>NA|TRBJ1-5|TRBV28
CASSLGRAPRYSNQPQHF
>NA|TRBJ1-2|TRBV4-3
CASSPAGQWDGFYGYTF